Listed below are T cell receptor beta chains from one sample, sequenced in a study of regulatory T cells in long-lasting Graves disease. TCRdb fed the multiplex PCR reads into MiXCR, producing one record per CDR3 protein. The profile shows around 460,000 distinct CDR3 sequences, 14% of them singletons. Separately, the same data were catalogued under a study of T cells in Graves' hyperthyroidism and ophthalmopathy.

Sequences were derived from peripheral blood mononuclear cells (PBMCs), sampled at new diagnosis, from a patient treated with antithyroid drugs. These receptors came from a woman in her forties or fifties with Graves disease. CDR3s include the opening cysteine and the closing phenylalanine or tryptophan. D genes are given only for firm matches. Expanded clones get a size class; other rows say once, few or many, or leave the size out.

TRBJ2-3	TRBV9	few	TRBD2	CASSSGTSGTPGTQYF	TGTGCCAGCAGCTCAGGGACTAGCGGGACCCCTGGTACGCAGTATTTT
TRBJ2-1	TRBV30	many	NA	CAWSPGNEQFF	TGTGCCTGGAGTCCCGGGAATGAGCAGTTCTTC
TRBJ2-5	TRBV28	many	NA	CASSLPTVVRTQYF	TGTGCCAGCAGTTTACCGACCGTAGTTAGGACCCAGTACTTC
TRBJ2-3	TRBV11-1	many	NA	CASSFQLQSTDTQYF	TGTGCCAGCAGCTTTCAGTTACAGAGCACAGATACGCAGTATTTT
TRBJ1-1	TRBV3-1	NA	NA	CASSQTGTQNTEAFF	TGTGCCAGCAGCCAAACCGGGACACAGAACACTGAAGCTTTCTTT
TRBJ2-1	TRBV20-1	few	NA	CSASGLANINEQFF	TGCAGTGCTAGTGGGCTAGCGAACATCAATGAGCAGTTCTTC
TRBJ2-5	TRBV28	many	TRBD2	CASSIAGREAQYF	TGTGCCAGCAGTATAGCGGGACGCGAGGCCCAGTACTTC
TRBJ2-1	TRBV20-1	many	TRBD2	CSARGGSQYNEQFF	TGCAGTGCTAGGGGCGGGAGCCAATACAATGAGCAGTTCTTC
TRBJ2-2	TRBV19	NA	NA	CASAFGLAGELFF	TGTGCCAGTGCTTTTGGGTTGGCCGGGGAGCTGTTTTTT
TRBJ2-1	TRBV7-3	many	NA	CASSFAGSYNEQFF	TGTGCCAGCAGCTTCGCCGGATCCTACAATGAGCAGTTCTTC
TRBJ2-5	TRBV12-3/TRBV12-4	NA	NA	CASSSRQGGAETQYF	TGTGCCAGCAGTTCCAGACAGGGAGGGGCAGAGACCCAGTACTTC
TRBJ1-2	TRBV2	many	TRBD1	CASGGQGSEGYTF	TGTGCCAGCGGGGGACAGGGGTCGGAAGGCTACACCTTC
TRBJ2-7	TRBV14	NA	NA	CASSRTGTQNSYEQYF	TGTGCCAGCAGCCGAACCGGGACGCAGAACTCCTACGAGCAGTACTTC
TRBJ2-1	TRBV11-2	many	TRBD1	CASSPRTGARDNEQFF	TGTGCCAGCAGCCCTAGGACAGGGGCCCGCGACAATGAGCAGTTCTTC
TRBJ2-7	TRBV6-2/TRBV6-3	few	NA	CASSGQTRNF	TGTGCCAGCAGTGGGCAGACGAGGAACTTC
TRBJ2-1	TRBV2	NA	NA	CASSQLPWDNEQFF	TGTGCCAGCAGCCAACTCCCTTGGGACAATGAGCAGTTCTTC
TRBJ1-2	TRBV7-3	many	TRBD1	CASSLDGTGTLGYTF	TGTGCCAGCAGCTTAGATGGGACAGGGACCCTTGGCTACACCTTC
TRBJ2-1	TRBV9	many	TRBD2	CASSGRDYPNEQFF	TGTGCCAGCAGCGGCCGGGACTACCCGAATGAGCAGTTCTTC
TRBJ2-7	TRBV11-3	many	NA	CASSPGRDPYEQYF	TGTGCCAGCAGCCCAGGACGGGACCCCTACGAGCAGTACTTC
TRBJ2-3	TRBV5-5	NA	NA	CASSTWQGTTDTQYF	TGTGCCAGCAGCACATGGCAGGGGACCACAGATACGCAGTATTTT
TRBJ2-1	TRBV27	few	NA	CATRAVAAAYNEQFF	TGTGCCACCCGGGCCGTAGCGGCAGCATACAATGAGCAGTTCTTC
TRBJ2-1	TRBV28	many	NA	CATGRGYNEQFF	TGTGCCACCGGGCGGGGCTACAATGAGCAGTTCTTC
TRBJ1-1	TRBV3-1	few	NA	CASSQRGPEAFF	TGTGCCAGCAGCCAACGGGGTCCTGAAGCTTTCTTT
TRBJ2-4	TRBV20-1	few	NA	CSAWALLRTSGSVAKNIQYF	TGCAGTGCTTGGGCGCTGCTGAGAACATCAGGGAGTGTAGCCAAAAACATTCAGTACTTC
TRBJ2-6	TRBV11-2	many	NA	CASSSISGANVLTF	TGTGCCAGCAGCTCGATCTCTGGGGCCAACGTCCTGACTTTC
TRBJ1-6	TRBV7-9	few	NA	CASKRTLDSPLHF	TGTGCCAGCAAGAGGACATTGGATTCACCCCTCCACTTT
TRBJ2-1	TRBV5-1	many	TRBD2	CASSLGVAGIDEQFF	TGCGCCAGCAGCCTAGGGGTAGCGGGTATCGACGAGCAGTTCTTC
TRBJ1-4	TRBV28	many	NA	CASSPGQYLANEKLFF	TGTGCCAGCAGTCCCGGACAGTATTTGGCTAATGAAAAACTGTTTTTT
TRBJ2-3	TRBV5-1	few	TRBD1	CASSPDRGPQYF	TGCGCCAGCAGCCCAGACAGGGGGCCCCAGTATTTT
TRBJ2-7	TRBV27	few	TRBD2	CASKPGGLSGVYEQYF	TGTGCCAGCAAGCCGGGGGGGCTTAGCGGGGTATACGAGCAGTACTTC
TRBJ2-7	TRBV10-3	many	NA	CATRASPAGYEQYF	TGTGCCACCCGGGCCTCCCCTGCTGGGTACGAGCAGTACTTC
TRBJ1-1	TRBV12-3/TRBV12-4	many	NA	CASSLGGAGRAEAFF	TGTGCCAGCAGTTTAGGTGGGGCGGGGAGGGCTGAAGCTTTCTTT
TRBJ1-3	TRBV3-1	NA	NA	CASSLEGGRGSGNTIYF	TGTGCCAGCAGCCTCGAGGGGGGCCGGGGTTCTGGAAACACCATATATTTT
TRBJ1-1	TRBV11-2	many	NA	CASSLQGYHTEAFF	TGTGCCAGCAGCTTACAGGGATATCACACTGAAGCTTTCTTT
TRBJ2-4	TRBV9	NA	TRBD2	CASSVGGGEDIQYF	TGTGCCAGCAGCGTAGGGGGAGGGGAGGACATTCAGTACTTC
TRBJ2-1	TRBV18	few	TRBD2	CASSPPASGPYNEQFF	TGTGCCAGCTCACCACCGGCTAGCGGACCCTACAATGAGCAGTTCTTC
TRBJ2-7	TRBV5-1	few	TRBD2	CASSAGTSGPPPGQYF	TGCGCCAGCAGCGCGGGGACTAGCGGGCCCCCCCCCGGGCAGTACTTC
TRBJ2-5	TRBV27	many	NA	CASSPEGTQYF	TGTGCCAGCAGTCCCGAAGGGACCCAGTACTTC
TRBJ2-7	TRBV28	many	NA	CASSYPHSGSEQYF	TGTGCCAGCAGTTACCCCCATTCAGGGTCCGAGCAGTACTTC
TRBJ2-1	TRBV13	many	NA	CASSLGRPSNEQFF	TGTGCCAGCAGCTTGGGCCGCCCCTCAAATGAGCAGTTCTTC
TRBJ2-7	TRBV27	NA	TRBD1	CASSSAGTGYHEQYF	TGTGCCAGCAGTTCTGCCGGGACAGGCTACCACGAGCAGTACTTC
TRBJ2-5	TRBV6-2/TRBV6-3	many	TRBD2	CASSYLAGVPQETQYF	TGTGCCAGCAGTTACCTTGCGGGAGTACCACAAGAGACCCAGTACTTC
TRBJ2-1	TRBV5-1	many	TRBD2	CASTLWTSGSYEQFF	TGCGCCAGCACCCTGTGGACTAGCGGGAGTTATGAGCAGTTCTTC
TRBJ2-3	TRBV5-1	many	NA	CASTPEGASITDTQYF	TGCGCCAGCACCCCCGAAGGGGCTTCGATCACAGATACGCAGTATTTT
TRBJ2-7	TRBV12-3/TRBV12-4	many	NA	CASSLHVVQDEQYF	TGTGCCAGCAGTTTGCATGTGGTTCAGGACGAGCAGTACTTC
TRBJ2-3	TRBV5-1	many	TRBD2	CASSEGTTSGNSDTQYF	TGCGCCAGCAGCGAGGGGACGACTAGCGGGAATTCAGATACGCAGTATTTT
TRBJ2-7	TRBV10-3	many	TRBD1	CAIRSTRDRSSYEQYF	TGTGCCATCAGATCAACACGGGACAGGTCCTCCTACGAGCAGTACTTC
TRBJ2-3	TRBV18	few	TRBD2	CASSPPGLASTDTQYF	TGTGCCAGCTCACCACCGGGACTAGCGAGCACAGATACGCAGTATTTT
TRBJ2-3	TRBV14	many	TRBD2	CASSQVRGRASTDTQYF	TGTGCCAGCAGCCAAGTTCGCGGGAGGGCCTCTACAGATACGCAGTATTTT
TRBJ1-4	TRBV29-1	many	NA	CSVRTSGTEKLFF	TGCAGCGTCCGGACTAGCGGGACTGAAAAACTGTTTTTT
TRBJ1-3	TRBV6-1	NA	NA	CASTAPPSSGNTIYF	TGTGCCAGCACAGCTCCTCCGAGCTCTGGAAACACCATATATTTT
TRBJ1-1	TRBV6-1	NA	NA	CASSEATGMNTEAFF	TGTGCCAGCAGTGAAGCCACAGGCATGAACACTGAAGCTTTCTTT
TRBJ2-7	TRBV6-1	many	NA	CASGRVHEQYF	TGTGCCAGCGGCAGGGTCCACGAGCAGTACTTC
TRBJ2-1	TRBV9	few	TRBD2	CASSVAGGPYNEQFF	TGTGCCAGCAGCGTCGCGGGAGGGCCCTACAATGAGCAGTTCTTC
TRBJ2-1	TRBV6-1	many	TRBD2	CASTPTSGPLNEQFF	TGTGCCAGCACCCCGACTAGCGGCCCCCTCAATGAGCAGTTCTTC
TRBJ1-1	TRBV5-1	NA	NA	CASSLVGHANTEAFF	TGCGCCAGCAGCTTGGTCGGTCATGCGAACACTGAAGCTTTCTTT